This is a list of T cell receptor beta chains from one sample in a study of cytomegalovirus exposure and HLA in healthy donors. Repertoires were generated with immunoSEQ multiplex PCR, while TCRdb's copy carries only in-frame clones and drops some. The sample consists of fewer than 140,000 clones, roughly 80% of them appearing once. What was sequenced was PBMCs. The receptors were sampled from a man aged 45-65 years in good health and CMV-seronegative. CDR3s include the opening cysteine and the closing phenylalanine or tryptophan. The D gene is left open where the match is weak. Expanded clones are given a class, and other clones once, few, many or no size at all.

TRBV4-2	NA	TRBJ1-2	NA	TGTGCCAGCAGCCAAGCTGAATTGGACAGATCGGGTGGCTACACCTTC	CASSQAELDRSGGYTF
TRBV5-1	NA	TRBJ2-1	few	TGCGCCAGCAGCTTGGCCGCGAGCCCCAATGAGCAGTTCTTC	CASSLAASPNEQFF
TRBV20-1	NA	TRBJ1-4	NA	TGCAGTGCCCGCGAAAGCGAAAAACTGTTTTTT	CSARESEKLFF
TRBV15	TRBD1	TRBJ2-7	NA	TGTGCCACCAGCAGAGATCAGACAGGGGGATTTGAGCAGTACTTC	CATSRDQTGGFEQYF
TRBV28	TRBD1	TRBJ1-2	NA	TGTGCCAGCTCGACAGGGGACTACGGCTACACCTTC	CASSTGDYGYTF
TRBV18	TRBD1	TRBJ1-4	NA	TGTGCCAGCTCAGGGGGACAGGGGCGCTCCGGCGGCGAAAAACTGTTTTTT	CASSGGQGRSGGEKLFF
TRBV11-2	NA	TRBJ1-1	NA	TGTGCCAGCAGCTTTGGCCTGGGACAACAGAACACTGAAGCTTTCTTT	CASSFGLGQQNTEAFF
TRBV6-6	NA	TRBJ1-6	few	TGTGCCAGCAGTTACAACGAGAATAATTCACCCCTCCACTTT	CASSYNENNSPLHF
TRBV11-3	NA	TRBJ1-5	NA	TGTGCCAGCAGCCTAGACTACAGGCAGAATCAGCCCCAGCATTTT	CASSLDYRQNQPQHF
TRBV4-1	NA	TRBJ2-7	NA	TGCGCCAGCAGCCCCGAGCCAACTCGCCTCTACGAGCAGTACTTC	CASSPEPTRLYEQYF
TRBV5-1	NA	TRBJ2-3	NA	TGCGCCAGCAGGCAGGTCAGAATGGTCGATACAGATACGCAGTATTTT	CASRQVRMVDTDTQYF
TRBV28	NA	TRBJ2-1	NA	TGTGCCAGCACCGACTTAGCTGCCGGTCCGTTCTTC	CASTDLAAGPFF
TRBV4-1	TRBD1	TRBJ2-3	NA	TGCGCCAGCAGCCAAGCAGGACAGGGATTCACAGATACGCAGTATTTT	CASSQAGQGFTDTQYF
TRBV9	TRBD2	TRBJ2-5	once	TGTGCCAGCAGCGTAGGTGGGTCGGGCGGGGGGATAAAGGAGACCCAGTACTTC	CASSVGGSGGGIKETQYF
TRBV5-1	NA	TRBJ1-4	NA	TGCGCCAGCAGCTGGGGGGGCGGTTTAGCTAATGAAAAACTGTTTTTT	CASSWGGGLANEKLFF
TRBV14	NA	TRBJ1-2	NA	TGTGCCAGCAGCCAAGCCAACCCTGGCTGGCGGTATGGCTACACCTTC	CASSQANPGWRYGYTF
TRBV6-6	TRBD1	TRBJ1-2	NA	TGTGCCAGCAGTCGACAGGGGGGCTACACCTTC	CASSRQGGYTF
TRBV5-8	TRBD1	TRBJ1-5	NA	TGTGCCAGCAGCCCGTGGACAGGGAGGAGCAATCAGCCCCAGCATTTT	CASSPWTGRSNQPQHF
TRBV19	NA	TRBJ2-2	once	TGTGCCAGTAGTATTAGGGCCGGGACAAGCACCGGGGAGCTGTTTTTT	CASSIRAGTSTGELFF
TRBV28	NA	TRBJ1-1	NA	TGTGCCAGCAGTTTAGTGACAGGGAACACTGAAGCTTTCTTT	CASSLVTGNTEAFF
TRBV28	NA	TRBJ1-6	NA	TGTGCCACCCTATCCCGGGTGAATAATTCCCCCCTCCACTTT	CATLSRVNNSPLHF
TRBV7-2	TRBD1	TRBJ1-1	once	TGTGCCAGCAGCTACCCGACAGGGCGCACTGAAGCTTTCTTT	CASSYPTGRTEAFF
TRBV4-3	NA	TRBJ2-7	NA	TGCGCCAGCAGCCAAGATCCACAGGCCCCCTCCTACGAGCAGTACTTC	CASSQDPQAPSYEQYF
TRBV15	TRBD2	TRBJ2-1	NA	TGTGCCACCAGCAGAGATCTCCGGCTAGCGGACTACAATGAGCAGTTCTTC	CATSRDLRLADYNEQFF
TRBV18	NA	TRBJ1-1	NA	TGTGCCAGCTCACCACCGAAGCAGGGTATGAACACTGAAGCTTTCTTT	CASSPPKQGMNTEAFF
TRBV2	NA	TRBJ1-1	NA	TGTGCCAGCAGTGAAACCCCGACAAGGGCTTTCTTT	CASSETPTRAFF
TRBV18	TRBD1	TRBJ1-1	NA	TGTGCCAGCTCACCACTCTTCAGGGGGGCGAACACTGAAGCTTTCTTT	CASSPLFRGANTEAFF
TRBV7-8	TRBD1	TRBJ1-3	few	TGTGCCAGCAGCCCAAGGACAGGAAATGGAAACACCATATATTTT	CASSPRTGNGNTIYF
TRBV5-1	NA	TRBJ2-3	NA	TGCGCCAGCATGAAAGGGGAATTCGGCCGCACAGATACGCAGTATTTT	CASMKGEFGRTDTQYF
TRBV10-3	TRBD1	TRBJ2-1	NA	TGTGCCATCAGTTCCGGGACAGACTACAATGAGCAGTTCTTC	CAISSGTDYNEQFF
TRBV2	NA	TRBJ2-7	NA	TGTGCCAGCAGTGACCCCCCCGGGTTCTCCTACGAGCAGTACTTC	CASSDPPGFSYEQYF